The 29 T cell receptor beta chains below were found in one sample sequenced in a study of cytomegalovirus exposure and HLA in healthy donors (dated by TCRdb to the late 2010s). Preparation of the library involved the immunoSEQ multiplex PCR assay. In TCRdb, the immuneACCESS table is reduced to in-frame sequences with V and J assigned. These tables do not hold every clone; where another copy was compared, an unresolved V gene accounts for under half, and the others remain unexplained. For this sample the table gives more than 95,000 clones, of which around 90% were detected only once. Clones ranked in the top ten supply approximately 2% of the sample. The sample was PBMCs. The receptors stem from a young woman in good health and CMV-seronegative.

The chain couples TRBV4-1 to TRBJ2-7; tentative D call: TRBD2 (7 bases). CDR3 length: 15 amino acids. V gave up 0 bases and J gave up 5 bases, with 14 bases separating them. The germline gives CDR1 MGHRA, CDR2 YSYEKL. CDR3 residues: CASSQDGGRGNEQYF. The CDR3, as DNA: TGCGCCAGCAGCCAAGATGGAGGGAGGGGGAACGAGCAGTACTTC.

The CDR3: CASSDKGQGGSNQPQHF. CDR3 nucleotide sequence: TGTGCCAGCAGTGATAAAGGACAGGGAGGAAGCAATCAGCCCCAGCATTTT. The chain links TRBV6-1 to TRBJ1-5; TRBD1 matches at 8 bases. Losses at the gene ends were 3 bases for V and 1 base for J; bases not matched to a gene: 8. This CDR3 has 17 residues. Germline loops: CDR1 MNHNS, CDR2 SASEGT.

The gene calls are TRBV7-3 and TRBJ2-3; perhaps TRBD2 as D (6 bases). CDR1 and CDR2 from the germline V gene are SGHTA and FQGTGA. The CDR3 runs to 16 residues. The V and J ends lost 5 bases and 3 bases respectively, with 18 bases between them. CDR3 DNA: TGTGCCAGCAGCCCCGGGGTGAGCGGGTTGACAGATACGCAGTATTTT. It encodes CASSPGVSGLTDTQYF. Full variable domain (outside the CDR3, taken from reference TRBV7-3 and TRBJ2-3): GAGVSQTPSNKVTEKGKYVELRCDPISGHTALYWYRQSLGQGPEFLIYFQGTGAADDSGLPNDRFFAVRPEGSVSTLKIQRTERGDSAVYLCASSPGVSGLTDTQYFGPGTRLTVL.

This chain uses TRBV5-4 with TRBJ1-2; D call uncertain. Trimming pared 3 bases from V and 4 bases from J, leaving 10 bases between. The V gene's germline CDR1 is SGHNT and CDR2 YYREEE (reference sequence). This CDR3 has 13 residues. In DNA form, the CDR3 reads TGTGCCAGCAGCTCTTCCGGGTCCTATGGCTACACCTTC. The encoded protein is CASSSSGSYGYTF.

This rearrangement joins TRBV5-4 to TRBJ1-2, with TRBD1 identical over 7 bases. Trimming cost V 4 bases and J 7 bases; bases outside gene matches: 10. This CDR3 region has 14 residues. Per the germline V gene, CDR1 is SGHNT and CDR2 is YYREEE (reference sequence). CDR3 nucleotides: TGTGCCAGCAGCCGCGGGACAGCCAGGTTTGGCTACACCTTC. The encoded protein is CASSRGTARFGYTF.

The V call is TRBV9, the J call TRBJ2-1; D may be TRBD2 (6 bases). The CDR3 length is 14 residues. Deletions cut 2 bases from V and 9 bases from J, with 15 bases between. Germline-derived CDR1 and CDR2 are SGDLS and YYNGEE. As DNA, the CDR3 is TGTGCCAGCAGCGTCGGGACTCGCCTCGGTGAGCAGTTCTTC. Translated, it gives CASSVGTRLGEQFF.

The J gene is TRBJ2-1, the V gene TRBV7-3; TRBD1 agrees at 9 bases. The CDR3 covers 13 residues. V trimming: 8 bases; J trimming: 9 bases; junction bases outside the gene matches: 8. The germline gives CDR1 SGHTA, CDR2 FQGTGA. The chain's CDR3 is CASREQGAVEQFF. The CDR3 coding sequence is TGTGCCAGCCGGGAACAGGGGGCGGTTGAGCAGTTCTTC.

The chain couples TRBV6-6 to TRBJ1-5; D uncertain. CDR1 is MNHNY and CDR2 is SVGAGI in the germline V gene (reference sequence). This CDR3 is 14 amino acids long. The V and J ends lost 2 bases and 4 bases respectively, with 9 bases between them. CDR3 protein: CASSYGRVNQPQHF. The CDR3 nucleotides are TGTGCCAGCAGTTACGGGAGGGTTAATCAGCCCCAGCATTTT.

This rearrangement joins TRBV6-5 to TRBJ2-7, with no clear D. V lost 0 bases to trimming and J lost 4 bases, with 16 bases between them. The CDR3 has 16 amino acids. The germline gives CDR1 MNHEY, CDR2 SVGAGI. The CDR3 here is CASSYSPSSMTYEQYF. Here the CDR3 DNA reads TGTGCCAGCAGTTACTCTCCATCCTCCATGACTTACGAGCAGTACTTC.

Here the CDR3 DNA reads TGCAGCGTTGAGACAGGGTTGGGCACCGGGGAGCTGTTTTTT. Its protein is CSVETGLGTGELFF. The chain employs TRBV29-1 and TRBJ2-2; 7 bases agree with TRBD1. In germline, CDR1 is SQVTM, CDR2 ANQGSEA. The trim removed 3 bases at V and 4 bases at J, leaving 5 bases unmatched. The CDR3 length is 14 residues.

The chain has TRBV30 and TRBJ2-2; 7 bases align to TRBD2. V dropped 0 bases and J dropped 13; count of bases not matched to a gene: 14. The CDR3 has 15 amino acids. Germline values: CDR1 GTSNPN, CDR2 SVGIG (reference sequence). This chain's CDR3 is CAWSVTSANREGLFF. The CDR3 nucleotides read TGTGCCTGGAGTGTAACTAGCGCGAACCGTGAGGGGCTGTTTTTT.

In DNA, the CDR3 is TGCGCCAGCAGCCCAGGGACAGGGCTCTACGAGCAGTACTTC. Translated, it gives CASSPGTGLYEQYF. The chain has TRBV5-1 and TRBJ2-7, with TRBD1 identical over 9 bases. Losses at the gene ends were 4 bases for V and 3 bases for J; bases not matched to a gene: 5. The CDR3 contains 14 residues. Germline V lookup: CDR1 SGHRS, CDR2 YFSETQ. Complete variable domain (other parts from reference TRBV5-1 and TRBJ2-7): KAGVTQTPRYLIKTRGQQVTLSCSPISGHRSVSWYQQTPGQGLQFLFEYFSETQRNKGNFPGRFSGRQFSNSRSEMNVSTLELGDSALYLCASSPGTGLYEQYFGPGTRLTVT.

This chain joins TRBV19 and TRBJ2-1, with 12 bases matching TRBD2. The germline CDR1 and CDR2 sequences are LNHDA and SQIVND (reference sequence). This CDR3 has 15 residues. Trimming removed 1 base from V and 10 bases from J; junction bases left unmatched: 5. The CDR3 bases are TGTGCCAGTAGTATAGGACTAGCGGGAGTCTCGGAGCAGTTCTTC. Translating it yields CASSIGLAGVSEQFF.

The rearrangement links TRBV2 to TRBJ2-2; D unclear. This CDR3 is 14 amino acids long. Trimming removed 3 bases at V and 5 bases at J, with 10 bases between. The germline V gene has CDR1 SNHLY and CDR2 FYNNEI. The CDR3 is CASSDLRSTGELFF. The CDR3 DNA reads as TGTGCCAGCAGTGATTTGAGATCGACCGGGGAGCTGTTTTTT.

To note about this clone: Mismatch with germline at one junction end may stem from a read error. The chain employs TRBV7-2 and TRBJ1-1; unclear D gene. The CDR3 extends over 13 amino acids. From germline, CDR1 is SGHTA and CDR2 FQGNSA. The CDR3 spells CASNLRGSTEAFF. CDR3 coding DNA: TGTGCCAGCAACTTAAGAGGTAGCACTGAAGCTTTCTTT.

This chain joins TRBV7-3 and TRBJ2-1; 10 bases line up with TRBD2. Germline CDR1 is SGHTA and CDR2 is FQGTGA. Unmatched junction bases numbered 6, after V lost 4 bases and J lost 3 bases. The CDR3 spans 16 residues. CDR3 region: CASSSSSGSGYNEQFF. DNA of the CDR3: TGTGCCAGCAGCTCCTCTAGCGGGAGTGGCTACAATGAGCAGTTCTTC.

V is TRBV28 and J is TRBJ2-1; 16 nucleotides agree with TRBD2. This CDR3 comprises 15 residues. Germline assignment: CDR1 MDHEN and CDR2 SYDVKM. V shed 5 bases, J shed 12 bases, and the junction held 7 bases outside the gene matches. The CDR3 DNA reads as TGTGCCAGCAGTGTATCCGGGACTAGCGGGAGGGGGCAGTTCTTC. It specifies CASSVSGTSGRGQFF.

V gene TRBV9 combines with J gene TRBJ1-2; D not resolved. This CDR3 has 15 residues. Trimming removed 2 bases from V and 4 bases from J, with 15 bases in between. CDR1 and CDR2 from the germline V gene are SGDLS and YYNGEE. The CDR3 DNA follows: TGTGCCAGCAGCGTTAAGGGAGAGGAAGGCTATGGCTACACCTTC. This codes for CASSVKGEEGYGYTF.

The chain joins TRBV25-1 to TRBJ1-2, with D perhaps TRBD1 (5 bases). Germline loops: CDR1 MGHDK, CDR2 SYGVNS. The CDR3 consists of 15 residues. V was cut by 1 base and J by 5 bases, with 14 bases left in between. The CDR3 loop is CASSESRGHIYGYTF. DNA of the CDR3: TGTGCCAGCAGTGAATCTAGGGGTCACATTTATGGCTACACCTTC.

This chain links TRBV28 with TRBJ1-2; D call uncertain. The germline V gene encodes CDR1 MDHEN and CDR2 SYDVKM. Trimming left V 9 bases short and J 8 bases short, with 28 bases between. The length of the CDR3 is 16 residues. CDR3 loop: CASLSGLRGEGRGYTF. The CDR3 DNA follows: TGTGCCAGTCTCTCGGGTCTCCGCGGGGAAGGCCGGGGCTACACCTTC.

The gene calls are TRBV7-6 and TRBJ2-5; perhaps TRBD2 as D (5 bases). The CDR3 has 18 residues. The V gene's germline CDR1 is SGHVS and CDR2 FNYEAQ. The V end was cut by 1 base, the J end by 1 base, with 19 bases between. The CDR3 spells CASSLGRRRAELQETQYF. In DNA form, the CDR3 reads TGTGCCAGCAGCTTAGGTAGGAGGCGGGCAGAACTCCAAGAGACCCAGTACTTC.

This clone was seen once. This chain joins TRBV4-2 and TRBJ2-1, with 10 bases lining up with TRBD2. The CDR3 is 17 residues long. Per the germline V gene, CDR1 is LGHNA and CDR2 is YNFKEQ. Trimming cost V 0 bases and J 10 bases; bases outside gene matches: 12. The CDR3 bases are TGTGCCAGCAGCCAAGATGGGGCGGGACTAGCGCCTTGGGAGCAGTTCTTC. Protein: CASSQDGAGLAPWEQFF.

This clone was picked up one time. The CDR3 DNA sequence: TGTGCCAGCAGCTTGATGGCAGGGCTCTACGAGCAGTACTTC. Translating gives CASSLMAGLYEQYF. The J gene is TRBJ2-7, the V gene TRBV5-4, with D maybe TRBD1 (5 bases). The germline V gene has CDR1 SGHNT and CDR2 YYREEE (reference sequence). The CDR3 has 14 amino acids. V was shortened by 1 base and J by 3 bases, with 11 bases between the two germline ends.

The chain carries TRBV18 and TRBJ1-1, with 8 bases matching TRBD1. The CDR3 loop spans 13 amino acids. V shed 10 bases, J shed 4 bases, and the junction held 8 bases outside the gene matches. Germline CDR1 reads KGHSH; CDR2 reads LQKENI. The DNA of the CDR3 is TGTGCCACCGTCAAAGACAGGGGCACTGAAGCTTTCTTT. Translation gives CATVKDRGTEAFF.

The V gene is TRBV7-9, the J gene TRBJ2-7; 11 positions agree with TRBD2. J lost 2 bases, V lost 5 bases, and 8 bases had no gene match. Germline V gene lookup returns CDR1 SEHNR and CDR2 FQNEAQ (reference sequence). This CDR3 has 16 residues. CDR3 amino acids: CASSASLAGGPYEQYF. CDR3 bases: TGTGCCAGCAGCGCCTCCCTAGCGGGAGGCCCCTACGAGCAGTACTTC. Full variable domain (missing parts from reference TRBV7-9 and TRBJ2-7): DTGVSQNPRHKITKRGQNVTFRCDPISEHNRLYWYRQTLGQGPEFLTYFQNEAQLEKSRLLSDRFSAERPKGSFSTLEIQRTEQGDSAMYLCASSASLAGGPYEQYFGPGTRLTVT.

V usage is TRBV5-1 and J usage is TRBJ1-5, with 7 positions matching TRBD1. Per the germline V gene, CDR1 is SGHRS and CDR2 is YFSETQ. The CDR3 spans 18 residues. V dropped 0 bases and J dropped 0; count of bases not matched to a gene: 9. Here the CDR3 reads CASSLGSTGEYSNQPQHF. In DNA, the CDR3 is TGCGCCAGCAGCTTGGGGTCAACAGGGGAGTATAGCAATCAGCCCCAGCATTTT.

Only one count was recorded for this clone. The rearrangement joins TRBV7-9 to TRBJ1-2, with a tentative D call TRBD1 (5 bases). This CDR3 has 14 amino acids. Germline V lookup: CDR1 SEHNR, CDR2 FQNEAQ (reference sequence). V was shortened by 2 bases and J by 8 bases, with 15 bases between the two germline ends. This CDR3 is CASSLPIRVHGYTF. Here the CDR3 DNA reads TGTGCCAGCAGCTTACCGATCAGGGTACACGGCTACACCTTC. Full variable domain (outside the CDR3, taken from reference TRBV7-9 and TRBJ1-2): DTGVSQNPRHKITKRGQNVTFRCDPISEHNRLYWYRQTLGQGPEFLTYFQNEAQLEKSRLLSDRFSAERPKGSFSTLEIQRTEQGDSAMYLCASSLPIRVHGYTFGSGTRLTVV.

The genes are TRBV4-1 and TRBJ2-7; 9 positions agree with TRBD2. Germline CDR1 reads MGHRA; CDR2 reads YSYEKL. The CDR3 consists of 16 residues. The junction had 5 bases not matched to a gene; V was cut back by 2 bases and J by 0 bases. CDR3 loop: CASSQTVSGSSYEQYF. CDR3 DNA sequence: TGCGCCAGCAGCCAAACCGTTAGCGGGAGCTCCTACGAGCAGTACTTC.

The chain links TRBV20-1 to TRBJ1-2; D gene uncertain. Trimming shortened V by 4 bases and J by 4 bases, and 4 bases separated the two germline ends. From germline, CDR1 is DFQATT and CDR2 SNEGSKA (reference sequence). This CDR3 has 10 amino acids. The DNA of the CDR3 is TGCAGTGCTACCGGCTATGGCTACACCTTC. This codes for CSATGYGYTF.